The TCR beta chain described here comes from a study of T cells after posttransplantation cyclophosphamide. Study-wide findings and caveats: Donor-recipient repertoire similarity was low at 1-2 months, rising over year one. TRB clonality was highly associated with recipient CMV seropositivity and reactivation.

TCRdb's table, derived via immunoSEQ multiplex PCR, lists solely in-frame clones and lacks some. In the table there are 5,500 to 7,500 clones, roughly 98% of which are singletons. CDR3 length equals 14 residues. V lost 4 bases to trimming and J lost 3 bases; unmatched junction nucleotides: 6. CDR1 and CDR2 (germline): SGHRS, YFSETQ. In regard to this clone: Antigen: not known.

The sequence derives from a man aged 35-49 years in good health, CMV-negative, and a related stem cell transplant donor. The chain joins TRBV5-1 to TRBJ2-7; TRBD1 aligns across 8 bases. The sequenced material came from memory CD4+ T cells sorted from PBMCs. The CDR3 sequence is CASSPGQEYYEQYF. In DNA form, the CDR3 reads TGCGCCAGCAGCCCGGGACAGGAGTACTACGAGCAGTACTTC.